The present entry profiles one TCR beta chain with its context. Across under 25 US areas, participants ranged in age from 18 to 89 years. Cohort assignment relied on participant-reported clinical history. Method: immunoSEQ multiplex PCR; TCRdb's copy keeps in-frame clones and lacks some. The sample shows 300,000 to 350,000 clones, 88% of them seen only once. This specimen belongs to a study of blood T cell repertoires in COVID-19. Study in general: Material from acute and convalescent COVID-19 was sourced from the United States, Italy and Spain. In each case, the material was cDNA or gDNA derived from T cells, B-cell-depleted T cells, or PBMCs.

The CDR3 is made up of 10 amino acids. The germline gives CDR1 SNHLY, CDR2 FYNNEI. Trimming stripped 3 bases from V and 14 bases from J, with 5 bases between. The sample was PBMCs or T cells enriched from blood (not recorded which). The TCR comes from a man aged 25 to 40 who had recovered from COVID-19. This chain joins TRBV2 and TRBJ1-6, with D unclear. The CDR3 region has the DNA TGTGCCAGCAGTGAGGAGTCCCTCCACTTT. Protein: CASSEESLHF.